This TCR beta chain comes out of a study of T cells in Graves' hyperthyroidism and ophthalmopathy. A note on this clonotype: As the CDR3 is not closed by the conserved phenylalanine or tryptophan, this likely results from a read error.

This CDR3 spans 17 amino acids. V lost 5 bases to trimming and J lost 1 base; unmatched junction nucleotides: 6. Germline V gene lookup returns CDR1 MNHEY and CDR2 SMNVEV (reference sequence). Amplification targeted TCR beta CDR3 regions from RNA transcripts. The HTBI primer set drove a first-round RT-PCR of the TCR CDR3. MiXCR, run by TCRdb on the multiplex PCR reads, gives a single entry per CDR3 protein. Among 300,000 to 450,000 distinct CDR3 sequences, around a sixth were seen once, and the ten largest hold 25% to 35%. Sequencing input: blood. The sequence derives from a woman between 18 and 29 years old with Graves' hyperthyroidism that later progressed to Graves' ophthalmopathy. The chain couples TRBV27 to TRBJ2-7, with 15 bases matching TRBD2. CDR3 DNA: TGTGCCAGCAGTAAAGGGACTAGCGGGAGGTTGTCCTACGAGCAGTACCTC. As protein: CASSKGTSGRLSYEQYL.